This TCR beta chain was obtained from a study of blood T cell repertoires in COVID-19. About the study: The United States, Italy and Spain supplied acute and convalescent COVID-19 samples.

Assay: immunoSEQ multiplex PCR; the TCRdb copy retains only in-frame clones and omits some. This sample carries fewer than 300,000 clones, around four fifths of them seen once, and the ten largest clones take about 5.7%. Looked up from germline, CDR1 is MNHEY and CDR2 is SVGAGI. The CDR3 covers 15 residues. V lost 7 bases to trimming and J lost 2 bases, with 17 bases between them. The chain is built from TRBV6-5 and TRBJ1-2, with D tentatively TRBD1 (5 bases). The specimen sequenced was peripheral blood. The receptor was isolated from an elderly man with acute or convalescent COVID-19. CDR3 DNA: TGTGCCAGCATGAAGGGGCAGTTTTTCAACTATGGCTACACCTTC. This gives the protein CASMKGQFFNYGYTF.